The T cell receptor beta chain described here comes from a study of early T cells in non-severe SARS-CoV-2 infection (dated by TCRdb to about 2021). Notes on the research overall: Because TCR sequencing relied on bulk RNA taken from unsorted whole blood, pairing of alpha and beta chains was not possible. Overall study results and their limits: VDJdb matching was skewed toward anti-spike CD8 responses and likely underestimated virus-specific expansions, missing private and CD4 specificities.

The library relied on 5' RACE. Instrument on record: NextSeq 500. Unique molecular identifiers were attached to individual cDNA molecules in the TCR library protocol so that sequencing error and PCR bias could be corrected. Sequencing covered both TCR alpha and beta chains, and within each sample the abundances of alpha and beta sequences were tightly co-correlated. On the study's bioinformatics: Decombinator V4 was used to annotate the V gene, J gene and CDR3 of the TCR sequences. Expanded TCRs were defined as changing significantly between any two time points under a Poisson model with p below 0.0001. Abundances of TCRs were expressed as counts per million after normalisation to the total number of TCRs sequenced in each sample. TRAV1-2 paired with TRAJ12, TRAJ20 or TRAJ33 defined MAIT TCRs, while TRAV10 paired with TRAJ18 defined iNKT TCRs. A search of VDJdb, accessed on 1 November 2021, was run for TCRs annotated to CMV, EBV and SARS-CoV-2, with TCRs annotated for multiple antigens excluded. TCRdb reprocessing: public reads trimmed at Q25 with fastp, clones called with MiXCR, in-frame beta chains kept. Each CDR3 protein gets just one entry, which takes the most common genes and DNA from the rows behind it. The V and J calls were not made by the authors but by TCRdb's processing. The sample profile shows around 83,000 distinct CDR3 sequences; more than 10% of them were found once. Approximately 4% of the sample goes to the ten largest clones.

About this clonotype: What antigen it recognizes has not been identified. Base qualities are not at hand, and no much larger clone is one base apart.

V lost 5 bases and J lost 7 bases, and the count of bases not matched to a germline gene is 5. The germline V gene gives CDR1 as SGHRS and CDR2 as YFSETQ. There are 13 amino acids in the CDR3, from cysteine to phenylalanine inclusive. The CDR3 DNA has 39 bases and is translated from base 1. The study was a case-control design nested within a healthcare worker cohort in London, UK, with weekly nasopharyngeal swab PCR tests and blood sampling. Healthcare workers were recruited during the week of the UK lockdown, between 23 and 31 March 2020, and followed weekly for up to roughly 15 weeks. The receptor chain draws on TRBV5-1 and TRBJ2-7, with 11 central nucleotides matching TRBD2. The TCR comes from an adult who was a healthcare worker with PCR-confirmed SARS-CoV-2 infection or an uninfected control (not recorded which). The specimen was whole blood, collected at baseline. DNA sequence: TGCGCCAGCAGTACTAGCGGGGGACAAGAGCAGTACTTC. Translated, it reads CASSTSGGQEQYF.